These 3 T cell receptor beta chains were sequenced from one sample in a study of naive and memory T cell subsets. Two oligonucleotides, mixed equimolar, formed the beta constant-region primer covering TRBC1 and TRBC2. TCRdb reprocessed the UMI-ligation and nested PCR reads with MiXCR, giving one entry per CDR3 protein. The sample yields 130,000 to 150,000 distinct CDR3 sequences, over 15% seen once. The specimen was naive CD4+ T cells from blood. The origin of the receptors is a human donor in good health.

This clonotype was counted many times. The gene calls are TRBV6-5 and TRBJ1-2; D might be TRBD1 (6 bases). Germline V CDR1 and CDR2: MNHEY, SVGAGI. Trimming pared 7 bases from V and 4 bases from J, leaving 19 bases between. The length of the CDR3 is 15 residues. The CDR3, as DNA: TGTGCCAGCAACCGGGGGGGCGCGCGGTCCTATGGCTACACCTTC. This gives the protein CASNRGGARSYGYTF.

The chain uses TRBV30 and TRBJ1-1; 8 positions match TRBD1. The CDR3 runs 15 residues. Germline-derived CDR1 and CDR2 are GTSNPN and SVGIG (reference sequence). The V and J ends lost 3 bases and 0 bases, in that order; junction bases with no gene match: 6. In DNA, the CDR3 is TGTGCCTGGAGCCCGGGACAGGTGGTGAACACTGAAGCTTTCTTT. This translates into CAWSPGQVVNTEAFF. Complete variable domain (other parts from reference TRBV30 and TRBJ1-1): SQTIHQWPATLVQPVGSPLSLECTVEGTSNPNLYWYRQAAGRGLQLLFYSVGIGQISSEVPQNLSASRPQDRQFILSSKKLLLSDSGFYLCAWSPGQVVNTEAFFGQGTRLTVV.

This clonotype was observed a handful of times. The chain couples TRBV6-5 to TRBJ2-7; D may correspond to TRBD1 or TRBD2 (5 bases each). The CDR3 consists of 14 residues. The germline CDR1 and CDR2 sequences are MNHEY and SVGAGI. Trimming pared 0 bases from V and 3 bases from J, leaving 9 bases between. DNA of the CDR3: TGTGCCAGCAGTTACTCGGGACGGCTCTACGAGCAGTACTTC. Translated: CASSYSGRLYEQYF.